A selection of T cell receptor beta chains follows, all from one sample in a study of blood T cell repertoires in COVID-19. Data came from immunoSEQ multiplex PCR; TCRdb stores just in-frame clones and leaves some out. The data contain 150,000 to 200,000 clones, 88% of them singletons. Sequencing was carried out using peripheral blood. The receptors originated from a man in his forties with active or convalescent COVID-19. CDR3s include the opening cysteine and the closing phenylalanine or tryptophan. D genes are given only for firm matches. Not all rows give a size; the values are once, few, many and, for expanded clones, a class.

.	.	TRBV11-3	TRBJ1-2	CASSLHWQGYPTGGYTF	TGTGCCAGCAGCTTACATTGGCAGGGCTACCCCACCGGTGGCTACACCTTC
.	.	TRBV18	TRBJ1-2	CASSPETVNYGYTF	TGTGCCAGCTCACCAGAGACAGTGAACTATGGCTACACCTTC
.	few	TRBV28	TRBJ2-7	CATGQTSYEQYF	TGTGCCACGGGACAAACCTCCTACGAGCAGTACTTC
TRBD1	.	TRBV5-1	TRBJ1-5	CASSLEGTGDQPQHF	TGCGCCAGCAGCTTGGAAGGGACAGGGGATCAGCCCCAGCATTTT
TRBD1	.	TRBV7-9	TRBJ2-6	CASSFRQGIGGANVLTF	TGTGCCAGCAGCTTCAGACAGGGAATAGGTGGGGCCAACGTCCTGACTTTC
.	.	TRBV30	TRBJ1-6	CAWRVTGVSYNSPLHF	TGTGCCTGGCGAGTGACGGGGGTCTCCTATAATTCACCCCTCCACTTT
.	.	TRBV19	TRBJ1-2	CASTEGSGYGYTF	TGTGCCAGTACAGAGGGTTCGGGGTATGGCTACACCTTC
TRBD1	.	TRBV5-4	TRBJ1-2	CASSLVGTGGSGYTF	TGTGCCAGCAGCTTGGTTGGGACAGGGGGCTCTGGCTACACCTTC
TRBD2	.	TRBV2	TRBJ2-1	CASSERRALAGGGMVSYNEQFF	TGTGCCAGCAGTGAAAGGCGAGCACTAGCGGGAGGAGGTATGGTGTCCTACAATGAGCAGTTCTTC
TRBD1	.	TRBV7-9	TRBJ1-1	CASSRQGADAFF	TGTGCCAGCAGCAGACAGGGGGCGGATGCTTTCTTT
TRBD2	.	TRBV19	TRBJ2-5	CASSTSGTETQYF	TGTGCCAGTAGTACTAGCGGGACAGAGACCCAGTACTTC
.	.	TRBV28	TRBJ2-6	CASSSPRGSSGANVLTF	TGTGCCAGCAGCTCCCCTCGGGGTAGCTCTGGGGCCAACGTCCTGACTTTC
.	once	TRBV3-1/TRBV3-2	TRBJ2-6	CASSQGTGSGANVLTF	TGTGCCAGCAGCCAAGGTACCGGCTCTGGGGCCAACGTCCTGACTTTC
TRBD1	.	TRBV7-9	TRBJ1-5	CASSLADRGSNQPQHF	TGTGCCAGCAGCCTAGCAGACAGGGGGTCCAATCAGCCCCAGCATTTT
TRBD2	.	TRBV2	TRBJ2-1	CASRLNGREGLVGEQFF	TGTGCCAGCAGATTAAACGGGCGGGAGGGTTTAGTCGGTGAGCAGTTCTTC
TRBD1	once	TRBV10-3	TRBJ1-6	CAISEFAGGSSSPLHF	TGTGCCATCAGTGAGTTCGCAGGGGGCTCAAGTTCACCCCTCCACTTT
TRBD1	once	TRBV7-3	TRBJ1-1	CASSQQGAAEAFF	TGTGCCAGCAGTCAACAGGGGGCCGCTGAAGCTTTCTTT
.	.	TRBV27	TRBJ1-5	CASSGGFLHQPQHF	TGTGCCAGCAGTGGGGGGTTTCTTCATCAGCCCCAGCATTTT
.	.	TRBV6-4	TRBJ1-1	CASFEEGDTEAFF	TGTGCCAGTTTTGAAGAGGGGGACACTGAAGCTTTCTTT
TRBD2	.	TRBV12-3/TRBV12-4	TRBJ2-3	CASTGSGVGTQYF	TGTGCCAGCACAGGGAGCGGGGTGGGAACGCAGTATTTT
TRBD2	.	TRBV19	TRBJ2-5	CATSGGARTKQETQYF	TGTGCCACCTCCGGGGGGGCCCGTACGAAGCAAGAGACCCAGTACTTC
TRBD2	.	TRBV6-1	TRBJ2-4	CASSERASGAPWDIQYF	TGTGCCAGCAGTGAACGGGCTAGCGGTGCTCCCTGGGACATTCAGTACTTC
.	.	TRBV3-1/TRBV3-2	TRBJ1-3	CASSPLGRGFSGNTIYF	TGTGCCAGCAGCCCACTGGGCAGGGGATTCTCTGGAAACACCATATATTTT
TRBD1	.	TRBV5-8	TRBJ1-1	CASSAGTGTFDTEAFF	TGTGCCAGCAGCGCGGGGACAGGGACTTTTGACACTGAAGCTTTCTTT
TRBD1	.	TRBV3-1/TRBV3-2	TRBJ1-1	CASYGTGGSYAEAFF	TGTGCCAGTTATGGGACAGGGGGTAGTTACGCTGAAGCTTTCTTT
.	.	TRBV7-8	TRBJ2-7	CASSLVGSTYEQYF	TGTGCCAGCAGCTTAGTGGGCAGTACCTACGAGCAGTACTTC
.	.	TRBV10-3	TRBJ1-3	CAIRTLAGNTIYF	TGTGCCATCAGGACACTGGCTGGAAACACCATATATTTT
.	.	TRBV24-1	TRBJ2-3	CATGDFTDTQYF	TGTGCCACCGGGGACTTCACAGATACGCAGTATTTT
.	.	TRBV27	TRBJ1-1	CASSLGSANTEAFF	TGTGCCAGCAGTCTGGGGAGCGCAAACACTGAAGCTTTCTTT
TRBD1	.	TRBV5-6	TRBJ1-1	CASSRRQGHSPEAFF	TGTGCCAGCAGCAGGAGACAGGGACACTCTCCTGAAGCTTTCTTT
.	.	TRBV29-1	TRBJ1-3	CSVSGETRNTIYF	TGCAGCGTTTCTGGAGAGACGCGAAACACCATATATTTT
TRBD1	.	TRBV28	TRBJ1-5	CATRTGRHQPQHF	TGTGCCACCAGGACAGGGCGGCATCAGCCCCAGCATTTT
.	.	TRBV5-1	TRBJ2-7	CASSWGDSSYEQYF	TGCGCCAGCAGCTGGGGGGACAGCTCCTACGAGCAGTACTTC
.	.	TRBV7-9	TRBJ1-4	CASSLRDSFNEKLFF	TGTGCCAGCAGCTTACGTGACAGCTTTAATGAAAAACTGTTTTTT
TRBD1	once	TRBV6-5	TRBJ2-7	CASRKTGTGLYEQYF	TGTGCCAGCAGAAAAACCGGGACAGGACTCTACGAGCAGTACTTC
.	few	TRBV19	TRBJ1-1	CASSIRGAIPEAFF	TGTGCCAGTAGTATAAGAGGCGCGATCCCTGAAGCTTTCTTT
.	.	TRBV6-6	TRBJ1-6	CASSYSMAGNSPLHF	TGTGCCAGCAGTTACTCGATGGCTGGCAATTCACCCCTCCACTTT
.	.	TRBV7-2	TRBJ1-1	CASSLTVSEAFF	TGTGCCAGCAGCCTCACAGTATCTGAAGCTTTCTTT
.	.	TRBV15	TRBJ2-7	CATSRDDSEQYF	TGTGCCACCAGCAGAGATGATAGCGAGCAGTACTTC
TRBD1	.	TRBV2	TRBJ1-2	CASRGGQGGRLNYGYTF	TGTGCCAGCAGAGGGGGACAGGGAGGACGTCTAAACTATGGCTACACCTTC
TRBD2	.	TRBV11-3	TRBJ2-3	CASSPPLAGGWDTQYF	TGTGCCAGCAGCCCCCCTCTAGCGGGAGGTTGGGATACGCAGTATTTT
TRBD2	once	TRBV5-4	TRBJ2-5	CASSPPGGSLGYF	TGTGCCAGCAGCCCCCCGGGGGGGAGCTTAGGGTACTTC
.	.	TRBV7-9	TRBJ1-1	CASSPGIQGLLGAFF	TGTGCCAGCAGCCCCGGCATCCAGGGCCTGTTAGGTGCTTTCTTT
.	.	TRBV18	TRBJ1-2	CASSSWTAQGSGYTF	TGTGCCAGCTCATCCTGGACAGCACAAGGTTCGGGCTACACCTTC
.	.	TRBV7-6	TRBJ2-3	CASSSRGMSTDTQYF	TGTGCCAGCAGCAGCAGGGGTATGAGCACAGATACGCAGTATTTT
.	.	TRBV7-9	TRBJ1-2	CASSHEAGGYGYTF	TGTGCCAGCAGTCATGAGGCGGGGGGCTATGGCTACACCTTC
.	.	TRBV4-1	TRBJ2-2	CASSQTQGAGELFF	TGCGCCAGCAGCCAAACACAGGGTGCCGGGGAGCTGTTTTTT
.	few	TRBV28	TRBJ2-7	CASSAQDKKTYEQYF	TGTGCCAGCAGTGCGCAGGACAAAAAAACCTACGAGCAGTACTTC
.	.	TRBV3-1/TRBV3-2	TRBJ2-5	CASSRGHRETQYF	TGTGCCAGCAGCCGGGGCCACCGAGAGACCCAGTACTTC
.	.	TRBV5-4	TRBJ2-7	CASSFTGSYEQYF	TGTGCCAGCAGCTTTACAGGGTCCTACGAGCAGTACTTC
TRBD2	.	TRBV5-1	TRBJ2-1	CASVSGGGYNEQFF	TGCGCCAGTGTCTCGGGAGGCGGGTACAATGAGCAGTTCTTC
.	.	TRBV3-1/TRBV3-2	TRBJ2-3	CASSPLRQPRTDTQYF	TGTGCCAGCAGCCCACTTCGACAGCCACGCACAGATACGCAGTATTTT
.	.	TRBV5-4	TRBJ2-5	CASSLGSLARGREETQYF	TGTGCCAGCAGCTTGGGCTCCCTAGCGAGGGGCCGGGAAGAGACCCAGTACTTC
.	.	TRBV28	TRBJ2-1	CASRGRGGGQWASGNEQFF	TGTGCCAGCAGAGGTCGGGGTGGGGGACAATGGGCGTCCGGCAATGAGCAGTTCTTC